This passage covers 3 T cell receptor beta chains from one sample sequenced in a study of blood T cell repertoires in COVID-19. Sequencing used immunoSEQ multiplex PCR; TCRdb keeps in-frame clones, though not all of them. The table shows roughly 240,000 clones, with 65% to 90% occurring only once. The sample taken for sequencing was peripheral blood. The receptors shown here come from a man in his forties who had recovered from COVID-19.

The chain combines TRBV15 with TRBJ2-1; perhaps TRBD2 as D (5 bases). V dropped 0 bases and J dropped 4 bases, with 10 bases sitting between them. Germline CDR1 reads LNHNV; CDR2 reads YYDKDF (reference sequence). The CDR3 spans 15 residues. The chain's CDR3 is CATSRDREAYNEQFF. DNA for the CDR3: TGTGCCACCAGCAGAGATCGGGAAGCGTACAATGAGCAGTTCTTC.

V usage is TRBV6-5 and J usage is TRBJ1-2; the D gene is possibly TRBD1 (5 bases). The CDR3 has 12 residues. The V end was cut by 4 bases, the J end by 2 bases, with 5 bases between. Germline lookup yields CDR1 MNHEY and CDR2 SVGAGI. The CDR3 region has the DNA TGTGCCAGCAGTTCAGGGAACTATGGCTACACCTTC. Protein sequence: CASSSGNYGYTF.

The rearrangement joins TRBV6-5 to TRBJ1-6; D call uncertain. Trimming shortened V by 11 bases and J by 14 bases, and 16 bases separated the two germline ends. Germline assignment: CDR1 MNHEY and CDR2 SVGAGI. The CDR3 totals 11 residues. The CDR3 region is CAVSRFQALHF. CDR3 coding DNA: TGTGCCGTAAGCCGTTTTCAAGCCCTCCACTTT.